The 15 T cell receptor beta chains given below trace back to one sample, sequenced in a study of CD8 T cells in Susac syndrome. A quantity of about 0.45 to 1 ug RNA underwent reverse transcription using random hexamers. TCRdb recomputed calls from the immunoSEQ multiplex PCR reads with MiXCR, one row per CDR3 protein. The table has under 200,000 distinct CDR3 sequences, approximately 95% seen once; the top ten hold around 0.12%. The sequenced sample consisted of CD4+ T cells from PBMCs. These receptors came from a human donor with Susac syndrome.

The CDR3 DNA reads TGTGCCAGCTCACCACTGGGACTAGCGGGAGAGACCCAGTACTTC. The encoded protein is CASSPLGLAGETQYF. V and J are TRBV18 and TRBJ2-5, with 12 nucleotides matching TRBD2. Per germline, CDR1 KGHSH and CDR2 LQKENI. Losses at the gene ends were 1 base for V and 4 bases for J; bases not matched to a gene: 1. The CDR3 is made up of 15 amino acids.

The V and J genes are TRBV11-1 and TRBJ1-3; no reliable D call. Trimming took 5 bases from V and 0 from J, leaving 8 bases between them. The CDR3 length is 14 residues. Germline-derived CDR1 and CDR2 are SGHAT and FQDESV (reference sequence). CDR3 DNA: TGTGCCAGCAGCCACGGCCTCTCTGGAAACACCATATATTTT. Translated: CASSHGLSGNTIYF.

This chain uses TRBV20-1 with TRBJ2-7; possibly TRBD1 for D (6 bases). Trimming left V 0 bases short and J 2 bases short, with 8 bases between. The germline V gene has CDR1 DFQATT and CDR2 SNEGSKA (reference sequence). The CDR3 runs to 13 residues. The CDR3 region has the DNA TGCAGTGCTAGAGATAACAGGGCCTACGAGCAGTACTTC. Protein: CSARDNRAYEQYF.

Note on this clonotype: The junction does not match germline at one end; this may be a read error. V gene TRBV7-2 combines with J gene TRBJ2-1, with 10 positions matching TRBD2. Germline CDR1 is SGHTA and CDR2 is FQGNSA. This CDR3 comprises 13 residues. CDR3 region: CASSLAGGEEQFF. The CDR3 DNA sequence: TGTGCCAGCAGTTTAGCGGGAGGAGAAGAGCAGTTCTTC.

V is TRBV13 and J is TRBJ2-2; D possibly corresponds to TRBD1 (5 bases). CDR1 is PRHDT and CDR2 is FYEKMQ in the germline V gene (reference sequence). The CDR3 is made up of 12 amino acids. V gave up 0 bases and J gave up 13 bases, with 9 bases separating them. The CDR3 sequence is CASSLGAGMLFF. DNA for the CDR3: TGTGCCAGCAGCTTAGGGGCAGGGATGCTGTTTTTT.

The chain uses TRBV5-4 and TRBJ2-4; 11 bases map to TRBD1. CDR3 size: 16 residues. Germline trimming cut 3 bases from V and 1 base from J; bases unmatched to any gene: 3. From germline, CDR1 is SGHNT and CDR2 YYREEE (reference sequence). As DNA, the CDR3 is TGTGCCAGCAGCTGGACAGGGGGCGCCGCCAAAAACATTCAGTACTTC. As protein: CASSWTGGAAKNIQYF.

The rearrangement joins TRBV9 to TRBJ2-7; D is perhaps TRBD2 (5 bases). The germline V gene encodes CDR1 SGDLS and CDR2 YYNGEE. The CDR3 covers 15 residues. V lost 0 bases, J lost 5 bases, and 15 bases lay in between. In DNA form, the CDR3 reads TGTGCCAGCAGCGTAGGCGGAGCCGGGGTAGACGAGCAGTACTTC. Translation: CASSVGGAGVDEQYF.

The V gene is TRBV15, the J gene TRBJ1-1; no clear D. CDR3 length equals 13 residues. Germline V gene data show CDR1 as LNHNV and CDR2 as YYDKDF (reference sequence). V lost 0 bases, J lost 5 bases, and 7 bases lay in between. In DNA, the CDR3 is TGTGCCACCAGCAGAGATGTTACTACTGAAGCTTTCTTT. As protein: CATSRDVTTEAFF.

The rearrangement joins TRBV7-9 to TRBJ2-1; D remains unclear. Trimming shortened V by 0 bases and J by 8 bases, and 2 bases separated the two germline ends. The CDR3 is 11 amino acids. Germline CDR1 reads SEHNR; CDR2 reads FQNEAQ (reference sequence). Here the CDR3 DNA reads TGTGCCAGCAGCTTAGCCCATGAGCAGTTCTTC. Translation gives CASSLAHEQFF.

The chain links TRBV30 to TRBJ1-1; D is perhaps TRBD1 (5 bases). V was clipped by 8 bases and J by 1 base, with 14 bases between them. Germline V gene data show CDR1 as GTSNPN and CDR2 as SVGIG (reference sequence). The CDR3 consists of 13 residues. CDR3 loop: CAADRGENTEAFF. CDR3 bases: TGTGCCGCCGATCGGGGGGAGAACACTGAAGCTTTCTTT.

The J gene is TRBJ2-1, the V gene TRBV7-2; the D is unclear. CDR3 length: 12 amino acids. From germline, CDR1 is SGHTA and CDR2 FQGNSA. V dropped 4 bases and J dropped 7 bases, with 8 bases sitting between them. The CDR3: CASSSGQNEQFF. CDR3 nucleotide sequence: TGTGCCAGCAGCTCTGGCCAGAATGAGCAGTTCTTC.

Only one count was recorded for this clonotype. The rearrangement uses TRBV7-2 and TRBJ2-7, with D tentatively TRBD1 or TRBD2 (6 bases each). The germline CDR1 and CDR2 sequences are SGHTA and FQGNSA. This CDR3 is 15 amino acids long. V was trimmed by 5 bases and J by 3 bases, leaving 17 bases between them. For the CDR3, the DNA is TGTGCCAGCAGCCCTACTAGCAGGGGCTACTACGAGCAGTACGTC. Residues: CASSPTSRGYYEQYV.

The V and J genes are TRBV7-3 and TRBJ1-2; a possible D gene is TRBD1 (5 bases). The CDR3 loop spans 15 amino acids. V gave up 11 bases and J gave up 4 bases, with 23 bases separating them. CDR1 and CDR2 from the germline V gene are SGHTA and FQGTGA. CDR3 in DNA: TGTGCCGGGGGGGTTTGGTCACCAGCTAGCTATGGCTACACCTTC. Protein: CAGGVWSPASYGYTF.

CDR3 sequence (DNA): TGTGCCACCAGCAGAGGGAACCTCGGGACAGGGGGGGAGCAGTACTTC. Amino acid sequence: CATSRGNLGTGGEQYF. The chain links TRBV15 to TRBJ2-7; TRBD1 matches at 11 bases. V dropped 1 base and J dropped 7; count of bases not matched to a gene: 9. This CDR3 has 16 residues. Looked up from germline, CDR1 is LNHNV and CDR2 is YYDKDF (reference sequence).

This chain uses TRBV30 with TRBJ2-6; D is perhaps TRBD1 (6 bases). The CDR3 length is 14 residues. Germline lookup yields CDR1 GTSNPN and CDR2 SVGIG (reference sequence). Trimming left V 3 bases short and J 9 bases short, with 15 bases between. Written as DNA, the CDR3 is TGTGCCTGGAGGGGGGCGAATACCGACAACGTCCTGACTTTC. Translating gives CAWRGANTDNVLTF.